The clone carrying this TCR beta chain was counted only a few times. Its antigen is not identified. PCR was performed a second time for about 6 to 12 cycles using a sample-barcoded 5' primer and a J-beta primer mix. TCRdb reanalysed the 5' RACE reads using MiXCR and keeps one entry per CDR3 protein. The sample holds over 1,500,000 distinct CDR3 sequences, about two fifths seen once. The length of the CDR3 is 14 residues. Germline V gives CDR1 ENHRY, CDR2 SYGVKD. V shed 4 bases, J shed 11 bases, and the junction held 12 bases outside the gene matches. The sample belongs to a study of blood T cells in healthy people across ages. Study details: Template switching captured about one barcoded beta molecule per two T cells. Study findings and constraints: Compared with aged donors, long-lived donors showed fewer expanded clones, suggesting selection. The percentage of naive T cells correlated strongly with TCR beta diversity. Expanded clonotype shifts may have been confounded, as the donors had an unknown CMV status.

This sequence joins TRBV10-3 and TRBJ2-5; the match to TRBD2 covers 8 bases. The sequenced material came from blood. This TCR came from a human donor in good health. The CDR3 protein is CAISVERGSREQYF. The CDR3 region has the DNA TGTGCCATCAGTGTTGAGCGGGGGTCTAGAGAGCAGTACTTC.